This paragraph covers one T cell receptor (beta chain) sequence. Its target is unknown. Deletions cut 4 bases from V and 5 bases from J, with 16 bases between. The CDR3 sequence is 15 residues long. Germline loops: CDR1 SGHNT, CDR2 YYREEE (reference sequence). The sample is drawn from a study of cytomegalovirus exposure and HLA in healthy donors. Study-level points and caveats: Upon later analysis, HLA-associated TCR beta chains proved more clonally expanded than other, equally common chains. Many donors shared some public TCRs, even though most TCR sequences were rare.

The PCR ran on 60 Vbeta and 13 Jbeta primers. TCRdb's table, derived via immunoSEQ multiplex PCR, lists solely in-frame clones and lacks some. Here the sample spans roughly 95,000 clones, over 75% being singletons. The chain employs TRBV5-4 and TRBJ2-1; D possibly corresponds to TRBD2 (6 bases). The TCR sequence derives from a man aged 30 to 45 in good health and CMV-seropositive. Sequencing input: PBMCs. As DNA, the CDR3 is TGTGCCAGCAGCAAGGAGGGACTTCTTAACAATGAGCAGTTCTTC. This translates into CASSKEGLLNNEQFF. The full variable domain, completed using reference TRBV5-4 and TRBJ2-1, is ETGVTQSPTHLIKTRGQQVTLRCSSQSGHNTVSWYQQALGQGPQFIFQYYREEENGRGNFPPRFSGLQFPNYSSELNVNALELDDSALYLCASSKEGLLNNEQFFGPGTRLTVL.